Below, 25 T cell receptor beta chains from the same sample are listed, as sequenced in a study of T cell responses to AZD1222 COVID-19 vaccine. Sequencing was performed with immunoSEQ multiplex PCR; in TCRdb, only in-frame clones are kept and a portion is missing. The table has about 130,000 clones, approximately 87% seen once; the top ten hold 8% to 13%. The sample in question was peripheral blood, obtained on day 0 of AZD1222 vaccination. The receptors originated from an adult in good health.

CDR3 nucleotides: TGTGCCAGCAGCTTAGAGTCCTACGAGCAGTACTTC. Translated: CASSLESYEQYF. V gene TRBV11-1 combines with J gene TRBJ2-7; the D is unclear. This CDR3 comprises 12 residues. The V end lost 1 base, the J end lost 1 base, and 2 bases lay between the germline ends. Looked up from germline, CDR1 is SGHAT and CDR2 is FQDESV (reference sequence).

In DNA form, the CDR3 reads TGTGCCAGCAGCAAAGAGAGGCGAGGGTCCAATCAGCCCCAGCATTTT. Amino acid sequence: CASSKERRGSNQPQHF. The chain employs TRBV21-1 and TRBJ1-5. TRBV21-1 is a documented pseudogene. The CDR3 covers 16 residues.

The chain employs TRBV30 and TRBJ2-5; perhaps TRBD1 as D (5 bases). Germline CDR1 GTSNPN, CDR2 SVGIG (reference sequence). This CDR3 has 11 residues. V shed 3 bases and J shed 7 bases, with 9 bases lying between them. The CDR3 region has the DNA TGTGCCTGGAGCAGGGTCGGGACCCAGTACTTC. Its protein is CAWSRVGTQYF.

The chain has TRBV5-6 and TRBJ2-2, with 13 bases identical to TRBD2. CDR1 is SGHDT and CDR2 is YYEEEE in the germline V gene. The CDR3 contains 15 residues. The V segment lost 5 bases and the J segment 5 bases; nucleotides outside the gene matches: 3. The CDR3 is CASRPGLAGTGELFF. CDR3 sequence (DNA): TGTGCCAGCAGACCGGGACTAGCGGGGACCGGGGAGCTGTTTTTT.

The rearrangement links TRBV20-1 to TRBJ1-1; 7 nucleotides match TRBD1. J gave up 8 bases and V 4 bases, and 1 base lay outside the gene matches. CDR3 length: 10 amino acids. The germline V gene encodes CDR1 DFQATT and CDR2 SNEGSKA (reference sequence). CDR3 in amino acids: CSATQGEAFF. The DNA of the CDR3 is TGCAGTGCTACACAGGGGGAAGCTTTCTTT.

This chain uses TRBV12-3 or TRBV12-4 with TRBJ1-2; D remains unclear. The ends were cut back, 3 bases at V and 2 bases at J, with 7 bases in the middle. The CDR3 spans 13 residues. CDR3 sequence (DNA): TGTGCCAGCAGTTTCGAGGGAAACTATGGCTACACCTTC. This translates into CASSFEGNYGYTF.

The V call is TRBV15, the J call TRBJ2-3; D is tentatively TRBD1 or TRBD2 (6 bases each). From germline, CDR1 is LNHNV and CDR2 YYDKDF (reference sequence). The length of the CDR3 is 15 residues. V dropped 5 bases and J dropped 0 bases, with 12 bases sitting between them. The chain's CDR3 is CATSLGGSSTDTQYF. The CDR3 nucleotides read TGTGCCACCAGCTTGGGGGGCTCTAGCACAGATACGCAGTATTTT.

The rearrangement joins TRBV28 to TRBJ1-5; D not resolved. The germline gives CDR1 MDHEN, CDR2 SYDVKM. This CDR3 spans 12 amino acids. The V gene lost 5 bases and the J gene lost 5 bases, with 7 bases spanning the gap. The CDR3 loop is CASSQWYQPQHF. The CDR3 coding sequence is TGTGCCAGCAGTCAATGGTATCAGCCCCAGCATTTT.

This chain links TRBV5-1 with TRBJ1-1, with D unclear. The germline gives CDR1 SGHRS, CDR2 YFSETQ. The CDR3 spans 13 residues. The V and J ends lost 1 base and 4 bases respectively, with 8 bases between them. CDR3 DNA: TGCGCCAGCAGCTTGACGGTACCCACTGAAGCTTTCTTT. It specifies CASSLTVPTEAFF.

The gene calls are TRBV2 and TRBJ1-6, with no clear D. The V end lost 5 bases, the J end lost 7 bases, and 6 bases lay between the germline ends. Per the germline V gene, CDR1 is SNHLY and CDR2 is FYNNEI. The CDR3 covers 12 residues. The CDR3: CASSRTNSPLHF. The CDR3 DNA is TGTGCCAGCAGTAGGACCAATTCACCCCTCCACTTT.

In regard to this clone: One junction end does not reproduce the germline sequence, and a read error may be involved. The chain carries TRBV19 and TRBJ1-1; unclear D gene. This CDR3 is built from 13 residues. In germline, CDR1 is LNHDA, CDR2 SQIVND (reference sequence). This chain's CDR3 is CASSIGRMAYFSF. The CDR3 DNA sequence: TGTGCCAGTAGTATAGGCAGGATGGCGTATTTTTCCTTT.

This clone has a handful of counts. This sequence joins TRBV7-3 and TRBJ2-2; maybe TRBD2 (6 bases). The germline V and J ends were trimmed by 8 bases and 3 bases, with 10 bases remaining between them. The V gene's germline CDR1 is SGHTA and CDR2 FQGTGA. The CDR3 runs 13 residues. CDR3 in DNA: TGTGCCAGCGGGGAGGCAGACACCGGGGAGCTGTTTTTT. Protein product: CASGEADTGELFF.

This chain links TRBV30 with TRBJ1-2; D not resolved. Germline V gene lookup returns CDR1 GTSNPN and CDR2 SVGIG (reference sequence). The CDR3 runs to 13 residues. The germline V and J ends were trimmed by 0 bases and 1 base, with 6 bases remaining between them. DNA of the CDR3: TGTGCCTGGAGTGTACTACATAACTATGGCTACACCTTC. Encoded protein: CAWSVLHNYGYTF.

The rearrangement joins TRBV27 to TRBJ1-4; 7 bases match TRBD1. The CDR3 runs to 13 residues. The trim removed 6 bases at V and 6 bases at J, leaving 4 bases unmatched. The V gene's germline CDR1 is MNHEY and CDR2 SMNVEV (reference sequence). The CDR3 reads CASSRDSYEKLFF. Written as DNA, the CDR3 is TGTGCCAGCAGCCGGGACAGTTATGAAAAACTGTTTTTT.

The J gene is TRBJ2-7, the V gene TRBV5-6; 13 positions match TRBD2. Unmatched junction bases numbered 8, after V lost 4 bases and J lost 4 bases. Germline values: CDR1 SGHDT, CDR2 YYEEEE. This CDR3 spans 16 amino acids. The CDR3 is CASSPGGLAGRYEQYF. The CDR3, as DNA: TGTGCCAGCAGCCCGGGGGGACTAGCGGGGCGGTACGAGCAGTACTTC.

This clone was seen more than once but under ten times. CDR3 DNA: TGTGCCAGCATGACAGGGGGGCCCACTGAAGCTTTCTTT. Protein sequence: CASMTGGPTEAFF. This chain links TRBV11-2 with TRBJ1-1, with TRBD1 identical over 9 bases. V was clipped by 7 bases and J by 4 bases; unmatched bases: 4. The CDR3 runs 13 residues. Germline V CDR1 and CDR2: SGHAT, FQNNGV.

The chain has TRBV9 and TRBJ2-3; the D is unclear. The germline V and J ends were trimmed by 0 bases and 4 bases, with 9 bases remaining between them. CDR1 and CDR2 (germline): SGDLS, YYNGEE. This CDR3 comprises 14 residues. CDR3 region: CASSVAPLADTQYF. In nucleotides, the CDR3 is TGTGCCAGCAGCGTAGCCCCCCTGGCAGATACGCAGTATTTT.

CDR3: CASKSPGQGSEQYF. The CDR3 bases are TGTGCCAGTAAGTCCCCGGGACAGGGCTCCGAGCAGTACTTC. The genes are TRBV19 and TRBJ2-7, with 9 bases lining up with TRBD1. J gave up 6 bases and V 7 bases, and 10 bases lay outside the gene matches. This CDR3 contains 14 residues. The germline V gene has CDR1 LNHDA and CDR2 SQIVND (reference sequence).

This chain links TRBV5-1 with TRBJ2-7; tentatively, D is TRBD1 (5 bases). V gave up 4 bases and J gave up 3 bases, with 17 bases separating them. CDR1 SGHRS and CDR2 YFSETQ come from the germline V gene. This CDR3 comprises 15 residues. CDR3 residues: CASSETTDRFYEQYF. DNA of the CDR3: TGCGCCAGCAGCGAAACTACCGACAGATTCTACGAGCAGTACTTC.

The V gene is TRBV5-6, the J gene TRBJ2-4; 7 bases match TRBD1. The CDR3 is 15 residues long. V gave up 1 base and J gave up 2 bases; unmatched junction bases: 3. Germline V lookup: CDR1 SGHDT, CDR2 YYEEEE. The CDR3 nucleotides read TGTGCCAGCAGCTTGAAGGGGGCGCCCAAAAACATTCAGTACTTC. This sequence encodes CASSLKGAPKNIQYF.

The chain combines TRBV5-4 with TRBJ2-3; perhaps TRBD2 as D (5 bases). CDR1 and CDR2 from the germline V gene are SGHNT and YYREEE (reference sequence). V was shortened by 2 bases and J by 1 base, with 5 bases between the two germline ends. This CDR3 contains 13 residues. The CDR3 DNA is TGTGCCAGCAGCTTTAGCGGCACAGATACGCAGTATTTT. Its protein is CASSFSGTDTQYF.

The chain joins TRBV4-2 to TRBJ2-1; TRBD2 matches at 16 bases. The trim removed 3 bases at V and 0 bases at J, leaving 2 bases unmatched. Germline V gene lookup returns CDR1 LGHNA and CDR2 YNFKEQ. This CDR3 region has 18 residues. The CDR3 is CASSHGTSGGGSYNEQFF. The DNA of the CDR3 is TGTGCCAGCAGCCATGGGACTAGCGGGGGGGGCTCCTACAATGAGCAGTTCTTC.

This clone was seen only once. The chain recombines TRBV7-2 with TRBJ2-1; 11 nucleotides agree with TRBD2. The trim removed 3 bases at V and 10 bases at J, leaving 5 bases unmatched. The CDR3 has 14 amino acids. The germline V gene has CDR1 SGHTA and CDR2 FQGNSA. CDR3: CASSLTGLAAEQFF. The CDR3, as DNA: TGTGCCAGCAGCTTGACGGGACTAGCGGCAGAGCAGTTCTTC.

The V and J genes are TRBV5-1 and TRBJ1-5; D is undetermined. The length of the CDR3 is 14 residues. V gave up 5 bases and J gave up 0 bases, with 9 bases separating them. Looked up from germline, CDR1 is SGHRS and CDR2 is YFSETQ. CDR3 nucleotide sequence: TGCGCCAGCAGGGTCGGGCTTAGCAATCAGCCCCAGCATTTT. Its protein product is CASRVGLSNQPQHF.

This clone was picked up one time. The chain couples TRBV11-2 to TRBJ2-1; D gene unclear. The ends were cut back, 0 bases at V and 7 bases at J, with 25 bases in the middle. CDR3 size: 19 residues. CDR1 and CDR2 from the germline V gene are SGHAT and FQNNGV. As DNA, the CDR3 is TGTGCCAGCAGCTTAGAAAGCTACAAAAGGGCGTTGATCATAAATGAGCAGTTCTTC. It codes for CASSLESYKRALIINEQFF. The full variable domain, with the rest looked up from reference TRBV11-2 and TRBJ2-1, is EAGVAQSPRYKIIEKRQSVAFWCNPISGHATLYWYQQILGQGPKLLIQFQNNGVVDDSQLPKDRFSAERLKGVDSTLKIQPAKLEDSAVYLCASSLESYKRALIINEQFFGPGTRLTVL.